Shown below are 21 T cell receptor beta chains from a single sample sequenced in a study of type 1 and type 2 diabetes patients. The PCR template was genomic DNA. Multiplex PCR with 30 forward and 13 reverse primers amplified the TCR beta CDR3. MiXCR, run by TCRdb on the multiplex PCR reads, gives a single entry per CDR3 protein. Altogether a few hundred thousand distinct CDR3 sequences are present, around 47% being singletons, with the ten largest covering about 13%. The sequenced material came from peripheral blood mononuclear cells (PBMCs). These receptors were collected from a man aged 18 to 29 with type 2 diabetes.

V usage is TRBV7-3 and J usage is TRBJ2-3; 9 bases map to TRBD2. Per the germline V gene, CDR1 is SGHTA and CDR2 is FQGTGA. The CDR3 is 17 residues long. With V trimmed by 2 bases and J by 7 bases, 13 bases remained unmatched. The CDR3 here is CASSLPNLRGRANTQYF. Here the CDR3 DNA reads TGTGCCAGCAGCTTACCGAATCTCCGCGGGAGGGCAAATACGCAGTATTTT.

The chain links TRBV24-1 to TRBJ1-5; D remains ambiguous. V shed 4 bases and J shed 9 bases, with 9 bases lying between them. The length of the CDR3 is 12 residues. Germline V gives CDR1 KGHDR, CDR2 SFDVKD. The CDR3: CATSDRGSPQHF. In DNA form, the CDR3 reads TGTGCCACCAGTGACCGAGGGTCGCCCCAGCATTTT.

The V and J genes are TRBV19 and TRBJ2-7; D not resolved. The CDR3 spans 14 residues. Germline assignment: CDR1 LNHDA and CDR2 SQIVND (reference sequence). The V gene lost 3 bases and the J gene lost 6 bases, with 15 bases spanning the gap. CDR3 in DNA: TGTGCCAGTAGTATGGCACCGGGTATGCGCGAGCAGTACTTC. Amino acid sequence: CASSMAPGMREQYF.

Details on this clonotype: The conserved phenylalanine or tryptophan normally closing the CDR3 is absent here, so this likely arose from a read error. The chain joins TRBV7-2 to TRBJ2-2; D remains unclear. This CDR3 region has 14 residues. V lost 2 bases and J lost 6, with 10 bases in between. Germline loops: CDR1 SGHTA, CDR2 FQGNSA. CDR3 sequence reads: CASSLRQLSGELFS. Here the CDR3 DNA reads TGTGCCAGCAGCTTAAGGCAGCTCTCCGGGGAGCTGTTTTCT.

The genes are TRBV7-9 and TRBJ1-4; 8 nucleotides agree with TRBD1. Germline V gene data show CDR1 as SEHNR and CDR2 as FQNEAQ (reference sequence). V shed 3 bases and J 8 bases; nucleotides not matched to a gene: 11. This CDR3 is built from 16 residues. CDR3 loop: CASSLAVGQEIEKLFF. The CDR3, as DNA: TGTGCCAGCAGCTTGGCCGTGGGACAGGAAATCGAAAAACTGTTTTTT. Looking up the rest from reference TRBV7-9 and TRBJ1-4 gives the full variable domain: DTGVSQNPRHKITKRGQNVTFRCDPISEHNRLYWYRQTLGQGPEFLTYFQNEAQLEKSRLLSDRFSAERPKGSFSTLEIQRTEQGDSAMYLCASSLAVGQEIEKLFFGSGTQLSVL.

The CDR3 spells CASSRGWTNEKLFF. CDR3 sequence (DNA): TGTGCCAGCTCTCGGGGGTGGACTAATGAAAAACTGTTTTTT. V and J are TRBV4-2 and TRBJ1-4; D perhaps matches TRBD1 (5 bases). There are 14 residues in the CDR3. The germline V and J ends were trimmed by 8 bases and 2 bases, with 12 bases remaining between them. Germline V gene lookup returns CDR1 LGHNA and CDR2 YNFKEQ.

CDR3 sequence: CASSEYQRRGTSTDTQYF. As DNA, the CDR3 is TGTGCCAGCAGTGAATATCAGAGGAGGGGGACTAGCACAGATACGCAGTATTTT. This sequence joins TRBV7-9 and TRBJ2-3; D possibly matches TRBD1 or TRBD2 (6 bases each). The CDR3 runs to 18 residues. Germline V gene lookup returns CDR1 SEHNR and CDR2 FQNEAQ (reference sequence). Trimming took off 6 bases at V and 0 bases at J, with 22 bases between the two ends. The full variable domain, in which reference TRBV7-9 and TRBJ2-3 provide the parts outside the CDR3, is DTGVSQNPRHKITKRGQNVTFRCDPISEHNRLYWYRQTLGQGPEFLTYFQNEAQLEKSRLLSDRFSAERPKGSFSTLEIQRTEQGDSAMYLCASSEYQRRGTSTDTQYFGPGTRLTVL.

CDR3 amino acids: CASSRQGARTEAFF. CDR3 bases: TGTGCCAGCAGTCGACAGGGGGCGCGAACTGAAGCTTTCTTT. The J gene is TRBJ1-1, the V gene TRBV27; 10 bases map to TRBD1. The CDR3 is 14 amino acids. Unmatched junction bases numbered 5, after V lost 5 bases and J lost 5 bases. From germline, CDR1 is MNHEY and CDR2 SMNVEV (reference sequence).

Details on this clonotype: At one boundary the junction diverges from the germline segment, which might be a read error. The chain is built from TRBV30 and TRBJ2-5; 7 nucleotides align to TRBD1. This CDR3 spans 14 amino acids. Germline CDR1 is GTSNPN and CDR2 is SVGIG (reference sequence). The CDR3 sequence: CACSVRGGEEAQYF. CDR3 DNA sequence: TGTGCCTGTTCGGTGAGAGGGGGCGAAGAGGCCCAGTACTTC.

The chain uses TRBV29-1 and TRBJ2-1; TRBD1 might be the D (6 bases). Germline values: CDR1 SQVTM, CDR2 ANQGSEA. V lost 2 bases and J lost 9, with 11 bases in between. The CDR3 totals 12 residues. CDR3 DNA: TGCAGCGTTGAATCAGGGGTTGGTGAGCAGTTCTTC. Its translation is CSVESGVGEQFF.

V gene TRBV10-3 combines with J gene TRBJ1-4, with 9 bases lining up with TRBD1. The V gene's germline CDR1 is ENHRY and CDR2 SYGVKD. This CDR3 region has 14 residues. With V trimmed by 6 bases and J by 8 bases, 7 bases remained unmatched. CDR3 region: CAISPTGGWEKLFF. The CDR3 nucleotides read TGTGCCATCAGCCCCACAGGGGGCTGGGAAAAACTGTTTTTT.

This clonotype appeared a few times. The J gene is TRBJ1-4, the V gene TRBV7-2, with D tentatively TRBD1 (6 bases). CDR3 length: 13 amino acids. Germline lookup yields CDR1 SGHTA and CDR2 FQGNSA. With 5 bases removed from V and 8 bases from J, the gap between germline ends came to 12 bases. The CDR3 DNA sequence: TGTGCCAGCAGCCGTGGACAGACAGAAAAACTGTTTTTT. This sequence encodes CASSRGQTEKLFF.

The V gene is TRBV9, the J gene TRBJ1-6; D not certain. The V gene's germline CDR1 is SGDLS and CDR2 YYNGEE. CDR3 length equals 15 residues. V dropped 0 bases and J dropped 6 bases, with 10 bases sitting between them. CDR3 DNA sequence: TGTGCCAGCAGCGTAGATCGTTGGGGTAATTCACCCCTCCACTTT. This encodes CASSVDRWGNSPLHF.

The V call is TRBV19, the J call TRBJ1-1; D might be TRBD1 (6 bases). The CDR3 runs to 17 residues. Per germline, CDR1 LNHDA and CDR2 SQIVND (reference sequence). Deletions cut 11 bases from V and 0 bases from J, with 25 bases between. The CDR3 protein is CACAVITGIGMNTEAFF. CDR3 DNA sequence: TGTGCCTGCGCCGTTATCACAGGGATAGGAATGAACACTGAAGCTTTCTTT.

V usage is TRBV5-1 and J usage is TRBJ2-5; no firm D call. The V and J ends lost 5 bases and 5 bases respectively, with 4 bases between them. Germline V gene lookup returns CDR1 SGHRS and CDR2 YFSETQ. The CDR3 is made up of 10 amino acids. The CDR3 here is CASSNETQYF. The CDR3, as DNA: TGCGCCAGCAGTAACGAGACCCAGTACTTC.

The V and J genes are TRBV12-3 or TRBV12-4 and TRBJ1-5, with D perhaps matching TRBD1 (5 bases). CDR3 length: 12 residues. Trimming shortened V by 6 bases and J by 7 bases, and 10 bases separated the two germline ends. CDR3 residues: CASSWGTQPQHF. The DNA for the CDR3 is TGTGCCAGCAGCTGGGGGACCCAGCCCCAGCATTTT.

The V call is TRBV2, the J call TRBJ1-2; D ambiguous. The length of the CDR3 is 12 residues. The V end was cut by 6 bases, the J end by 4 bases, with 9 bases between. In germline, CDR1 is SNHLY, CDR2 FYNNEI. The CDR3 loop reads CASRGFPYGYTF. The CDR3 DNA reads as TGTGCCAGCAGGGGTTTCCCCTATGGCTACACCTTC.

DNA for the CDR3: TGTGCCAGCAGTAGAACCGACAGGGTGGCAAATGAAAAACTGTTTTTT. This gives the protein CASSRTDRVANEKLFF. The chain recombines TRBV6-5 with TRBJ1-4; 7 nucleotides agree with TRBD1. In germline, CDR1 is MNHEY, CDR2 SVGAGI. This CDR3 is built from 16 residues. V shed 5 bases, J shed 5 bases, and the junction held 11 bases outside the gene matches.

The rearrangement links TRBV19 to TRBJ2-3, with 9 bases identical to TRBD2. CDR3 size: 18 residues. The V gene end was trimmed by 4 bases and the J gene end by 0 bases; junction bases not matched to a gene: 11. Germline V gives CDR1 LNHDA, CDR2 SQIVND (reference sequence). CDR3 nucleotides: TGTGCCAGTAGTACGATAGCGAAGACTAGCGGAAGCACAGATACGCAGTATTTT. It specifies CASSTIAKTSGSTDTQYF.

CDR3 amino acids: CASSLVGVTETQYF. CDR3 bases: TGTGCCAGCAGTTTAGTCGGCGTAACAGAGACCCAGTACTTC. The rearrangement joins TRBV12-3 or TRBV12-4 to TRBJ2-5; D ambiguous. V was shortened by 1 base and J by 4 bases, with 10 bases between the two germline ends. The CDR3 spans 14 residues.

V usage is TRBV27 and J usage is TRBJ2-3; perhaps TRBD1 as D (6 bases). The CDR3 extends over 13 amino acids. Deletions cut 3 bases from V and 8 bases from J, with 12 bases between. Germline V gene lookup returns CDR1 MNHEY and CDR2 SMNVEV (reference sequence). The CDR3 loop is CASSFQQGSTQYF. Written as DNA, the CDR3 is TGTGCCAGCAGTTTTCAACAGGGTAGTACGCAGTATTTT.